A single sample gave rise to the 6 T cell receptor beta chains below, sequenced in a study of blood T cell repertoires in COVID-19. Profiled with immunoSEQ multiplex PCR; TCRdb holds only in-frame clones, not every one. The sample lists roughly 570,000 clones, roughly 91% occurring once. The specimen sequenced was peripheral blood. The receptors stem from a woman aged 50 to 60 with COVID-19, enrolled during active disease.

This chain uses TRBV30 with TRBJ1-2; D is possibly TRBD1 (5 bases). CDR3 size: 14 residues. Germline V gene lookup returns CDR1 GTSNPN and CDR2 SVGIG (reference sequence). Trimming removed 4 bases from V and 4 bases from J, with 16 bases in between. The CDR3 DNA reads as TGTGCCTGGACGGCTTACGACAGCCGCTATGGCTACACCTTC. Its protein product is CAWTAYDSRYGYTF.

The chain combines TRBV11-3 with TRBJ2-1; TRBD2 agrees at 9 bases. The CDR3 loop spans 15 amino acids. The V segment lost 5 bases and the J segment 7 bases; nucleotides outside the gene matches: 9. From germline, CDR1 is SGHNT and CDR2 YENEEA. This chain's CDR3 is CASSPQRGADNEQFF. In nucleotides, the CDR3 is TGTGCCAGCAGCCCTCAGCGGGGGGCCGATAATGAGCAGTTCTTC.

This sequence joins TRBV30 and TRBJ2-2; D is ambiguous. Per the germline V gene, CDR1 is GTSNPN and CDR2 is SVGIG (reference sequence). The CDR3 totals 12 residues. V was trimmed by 2 bases and J by 2 bases, leaving 3 bases between them. DNA for the CDR3: TGTGCCTGGAGTCTAAACACCGGGGAGCTGTTTTTT. Its protein product is CAWSLNTGELFF.

The V and J genes are TRBV5-5 and TRBJ2-6, with D tentatively TRBD2 (5 bases). V dropped 2 bases and J dropped 4 bases, with 13 bases sitting between them. The CDR3 is made up of 16 amino acids. Germline lookup yields CDR1 SGHKS and CDR2 YYEKEE (reference sequence). The CDR3 coding sequence is TGTGCCAGCAGCTTTCGGGATTCTTCCGGGGCCAACGTCCTGACTTTC. This codes for CASSFRDSSGANVLTF.

The rearrangement links TRBV19 to TRBJ2-1, with TRBD1 matching over 7 bases. Germline values: CDR1 LNHDA, CDR2 SQIVND (reference sequence). The V gene end was trimmed by 4 bases and the J gene end by 3 bases; junction bases not matched to a gene: 12. CDR3 length equals 17 residues. CDR3 residues: CASSTFQTGSDYNEQFF. CDR3 DNA: TGTGCCAGTAGTACCTTTCAGACAGGGTCGGACTACAATGAGCAGTTCTTC.

The chain employs TRBV3-1 (or the pseudogene TRBV3-2) and TRBJ1-1, with 7 bases that match TRBD1. CDR1 and CDR2 (germline): LGHDT, YNNKEL (reference sequence). This CDR3 contains 14 residues. The junction had 12 bases not matched to a gene; V was cut back by 3 bases and J by 11 bases. The CDR3 region has the DNA TGTGCCAGCAGCCAGGGACAGTCCCCCACGAGGGCTTTCTTT. Translation gives CASSQGQSPTRAFF.